This T cell receptor beta chain comes out of a study of blood T cell repertoires in COVID-19. Study-level information: Italy, Spain and the United States were the sources of the convalescent and acute COVID-19 samples.

Clinical history reported by participants formed the basis on which cohorts were assigned. Profiled with immunoSEQ multiplex PCR; TCRdb holds only in-frame clones, not every one. The sample consists of approximately 150,000 clones, approximately 84% of them appearing once. The trim removed 5 bases at V and 1 base at J, leaving 7 bases unmatched. The germline gives CDR1 LNHDA, CDR2 SQIVND (reference sequence). The CDR3 consists of 16 residues. The rearrangement links TRBV19 to TRBJ2-5; 10 bases map to TRBD1. The origin of this receptor is a woman in her forties or fifties with acute COVID-19. Sequenced sample: PBMCs or T cells enriched from blood (not recorded which). The CDR3 here is CASSPDRGHLQETQYF. The DNA of the CDR3 is TGTGCCAGTAGTCCTGACAGGGGGCACCTCCAAGAGACCCAGTACTTC.